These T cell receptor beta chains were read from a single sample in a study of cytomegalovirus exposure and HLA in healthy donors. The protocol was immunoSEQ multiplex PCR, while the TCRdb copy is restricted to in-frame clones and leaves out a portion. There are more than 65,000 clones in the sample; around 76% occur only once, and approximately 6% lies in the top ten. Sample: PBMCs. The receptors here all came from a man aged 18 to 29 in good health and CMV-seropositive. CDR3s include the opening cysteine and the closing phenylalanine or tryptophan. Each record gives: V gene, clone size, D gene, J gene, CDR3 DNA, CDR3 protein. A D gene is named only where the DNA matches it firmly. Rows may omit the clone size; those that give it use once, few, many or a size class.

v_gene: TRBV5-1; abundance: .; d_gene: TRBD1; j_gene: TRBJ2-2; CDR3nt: TGCGCCAGCAGCTCCCACGGACAGGTCGGTAGGATCGGGGAGCTGTTTTTT; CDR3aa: CASSSHGQVGRIGELFF
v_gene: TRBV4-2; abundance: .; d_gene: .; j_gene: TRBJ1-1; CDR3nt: TGTGCCAGCAGCCAAAGACAGGAGCTGAACACTGAAGCTTTCTTT; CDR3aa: CASSQRQELNTEAFF
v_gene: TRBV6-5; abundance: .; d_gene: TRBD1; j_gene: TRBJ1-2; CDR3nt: TGTGCCAGCAGTTACTCCCCGTGGACAGGAGGGGGCTACACCTTC; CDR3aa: CASSYSPWTGGGYTF
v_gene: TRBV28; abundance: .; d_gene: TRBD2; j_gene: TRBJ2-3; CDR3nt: TGTGCCAGCAGTACTCTAGCGGGCACAGATACGCAGTATTTT; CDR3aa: CASSTLAGTDTQYF
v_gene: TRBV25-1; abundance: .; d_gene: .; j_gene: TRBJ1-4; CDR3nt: TGTGCCAGCAGTGAATATGAAGAGGGGAGGGCTCCTAATGAAAAACTGTTTTTT; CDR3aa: CASSEYEEGRAPNEKLFF
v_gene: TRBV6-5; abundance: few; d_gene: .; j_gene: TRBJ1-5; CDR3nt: TGTGCCAGCAGTTACGCGGAATTCGGCCAGCCCCAGCATTTT; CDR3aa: CASSYAEFGQPQHF
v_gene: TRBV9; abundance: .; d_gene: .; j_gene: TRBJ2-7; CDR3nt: TGTGCCAGCAGCGTAGACTCCTCCTACGAGCAGTACTTC; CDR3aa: CASSVDSSYEQYF
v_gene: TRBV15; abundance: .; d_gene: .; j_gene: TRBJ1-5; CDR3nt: TGTGCCACCAGCAGAGACAGGGGAAATCAGCCCCAGCATTTT; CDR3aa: CATSRDRGNQPQHF
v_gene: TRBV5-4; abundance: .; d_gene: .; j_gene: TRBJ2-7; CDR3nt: TGTGCCAGCAGCTTGGCGATTAACCGAGGTTCGGGTAACGAGCAGTACTTC; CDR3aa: CASSLAINRGSGNEQYF
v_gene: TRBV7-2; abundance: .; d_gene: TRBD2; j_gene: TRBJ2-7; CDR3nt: TGTGCCAGCAGCTCACGGGGGGGAAGCAACGAGCAGTACTTC; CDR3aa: CASSSRGGSNEQYF
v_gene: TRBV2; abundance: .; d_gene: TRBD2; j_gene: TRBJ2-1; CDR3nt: TGTGCCAGCAAACTAGCGGGGAGCTCCTACAATGAGCAGTTCTTC; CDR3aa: CASKLAGSSYNEQFF
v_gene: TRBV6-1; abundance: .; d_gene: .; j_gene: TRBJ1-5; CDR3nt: TGTGCCAGCAGTGAAGGCACTGCTGGAGATCAGCCCCAGCATTTT; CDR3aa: CASSEGTAGDQPQHF
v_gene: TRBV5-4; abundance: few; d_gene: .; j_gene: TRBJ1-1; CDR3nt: TGTGCCAGCAGCTTGGAGGCGGGGTCTGAAGCTTTCTTT; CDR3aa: CASSLEAGSEAFF
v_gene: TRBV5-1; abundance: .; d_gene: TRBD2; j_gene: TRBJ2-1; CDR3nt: TGCGCCAGCAGCTATGGGACTAGCAGTTTCTTC; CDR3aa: CASSYGTSSFF
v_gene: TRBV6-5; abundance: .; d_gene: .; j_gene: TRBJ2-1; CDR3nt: TGTGCCAGCAGCCTTAGCGGAAGCTCCTACAATGAGCAGTTCTTC; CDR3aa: CASSLSGSSYNEQFF
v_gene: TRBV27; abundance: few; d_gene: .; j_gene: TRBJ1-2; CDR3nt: TGTGCCAGCAGTTTCGCGGTTAACTATGGCTACACCTTC; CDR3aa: CASSFAVNYGYTF
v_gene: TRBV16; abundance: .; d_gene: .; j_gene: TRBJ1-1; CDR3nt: TGTGCCAGCAGCCTCTGGACGGCAGGGGACACTGAAGCTTTCTTT; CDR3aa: CASSLWTAGDTEAFF
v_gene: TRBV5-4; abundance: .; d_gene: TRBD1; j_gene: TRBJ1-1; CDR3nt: TGTGCCAGCAGCGTACAGGGGGCGAGAGGCACTGAAGCTTTCTTT; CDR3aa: CASSVQGARGTEAFF
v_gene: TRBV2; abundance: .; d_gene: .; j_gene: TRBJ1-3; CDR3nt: TGTGCCAGCAGTGAAACGAGCTCTGGAAACACCATATATTTT; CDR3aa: CASSETSSGNTIYF
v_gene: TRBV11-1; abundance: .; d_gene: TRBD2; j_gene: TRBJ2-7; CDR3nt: TGTGCCAGCAGCTCACACCACCTCCCGGGACTAGTTTACGAGCAGTACTTC; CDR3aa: CASSSHHLPGLVYEQYF
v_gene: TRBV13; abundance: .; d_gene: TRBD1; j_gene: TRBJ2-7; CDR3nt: TGTGCCAGCAGCTCTGGACAGGGAGCCCCCGAACCCTACGAGCAGTACTTC; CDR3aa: CASSSGQGAPEPYEQYF
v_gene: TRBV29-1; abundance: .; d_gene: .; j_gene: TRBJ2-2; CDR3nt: TGCAGCGTTGAACGCAGAAACACCGGGGAGCTGTTTTTT; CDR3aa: CSVERRNTGELFF
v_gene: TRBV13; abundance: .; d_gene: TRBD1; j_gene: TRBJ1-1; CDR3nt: TGTGCCAGCAGCGCCCTGACAGGGGGCACTGAAGCTTTCTTT; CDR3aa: CASSALTGGTEAFF
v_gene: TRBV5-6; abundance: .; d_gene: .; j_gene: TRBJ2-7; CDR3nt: TGTGCCAGCAGCTTGGGCGGGAACCTAGTCTACGAGCAGTACTTC; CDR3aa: CASSLGGNLVYEQYF
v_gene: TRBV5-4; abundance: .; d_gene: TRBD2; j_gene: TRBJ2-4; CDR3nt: TGTGCCAGCAGCTCCGTTAGCGGGGGAAGGGGGGGGTACATTCAGTACTTC; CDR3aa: CASSSVSGGRGGYIQYF
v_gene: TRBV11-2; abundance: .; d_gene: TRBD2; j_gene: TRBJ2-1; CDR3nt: TGTGCCAGCAGCTTATCGGGACTAGCTTCGGGTGAGCAGTTCTTC; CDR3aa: CASSLSGLASGEQFF
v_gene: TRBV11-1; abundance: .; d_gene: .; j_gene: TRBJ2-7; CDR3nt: TGTGCCAGCAGCTTGTTCAGGGGGGCCTACGAGCAGTACTTC; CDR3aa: CASSLFRGAYEQYF
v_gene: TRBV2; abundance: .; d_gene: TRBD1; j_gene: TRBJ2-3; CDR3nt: TGTGCCAGCAGGCGGGCAGGGGGCGCATCAACAGATACGCAGTATTTT; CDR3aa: CASRRAGGASTDTQYF
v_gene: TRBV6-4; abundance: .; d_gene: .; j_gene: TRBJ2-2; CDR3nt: TGTGCCAGCAGTGATGGAGACAGGACCGGGGAGCTGTTTTTT; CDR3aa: CASSDGDRTGELFF
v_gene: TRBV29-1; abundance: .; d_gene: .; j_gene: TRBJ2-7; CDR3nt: TGCAGCGTTGAGAATTTTCGGGGGAGAAGCGAGCAGTACTTC; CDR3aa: CSVENFRGRSEQYF
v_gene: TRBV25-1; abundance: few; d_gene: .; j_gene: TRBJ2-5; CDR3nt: TGTGCCAGCAGTGAATCGAGGGTAGGAGAGACCCAGTACTTC; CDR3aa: CASSESRVGETQYF
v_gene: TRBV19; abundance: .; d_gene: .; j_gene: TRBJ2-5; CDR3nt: TGTGCCAGTAGGCCGGGACTTACCCAAGAGACCCAGTACTTC; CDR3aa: CASRPGLTQETQYF
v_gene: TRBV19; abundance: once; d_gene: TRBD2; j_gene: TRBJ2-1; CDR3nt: TGTGCCAGTAGCCTACTAGCGACCCCTTGGAATGAGCAGTTCTTC; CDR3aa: CASSLLATPWNEQFF
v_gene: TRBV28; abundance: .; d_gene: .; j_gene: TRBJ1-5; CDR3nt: TGTGCCAGCAGTTTCTGGACAGACAGCAATCAGCCCCAGCATTTT; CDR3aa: CASSFWTDSNQPQHF
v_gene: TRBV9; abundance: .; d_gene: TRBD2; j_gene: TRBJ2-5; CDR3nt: TGTGCCAGCAGCGGGGGACTAGCGGATTTCTACCAACAAGAGACCCAGTACTTC; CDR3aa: CASSGGLADFYQQETQYF
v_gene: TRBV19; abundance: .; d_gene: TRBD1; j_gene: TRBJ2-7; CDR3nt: TGTGCCAGTAGTTACTCGACAGGGGGCAACGAGCAGTACTTC; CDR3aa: CASSYSTGGNEQYF
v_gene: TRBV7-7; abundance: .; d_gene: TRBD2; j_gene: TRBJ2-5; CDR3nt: TGTGCTAGCAGCGCCCTAGCGGGAGTACAAGAGACCCAGTACTTC; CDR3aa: CASSALAGVQETQYF
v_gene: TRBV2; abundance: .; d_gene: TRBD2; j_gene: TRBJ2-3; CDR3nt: TGTGCCAGTAGGAGCGGGAGGACAGATACGCAGTATTTT; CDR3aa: CASRSGRTDTQYF
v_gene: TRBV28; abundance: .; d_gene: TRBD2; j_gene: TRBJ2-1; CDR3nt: TGTGCCAGCATACCGACTAGCGTAGATTACAATGAGCAGTTCTTC; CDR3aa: CASIPTSVDYNEQFF
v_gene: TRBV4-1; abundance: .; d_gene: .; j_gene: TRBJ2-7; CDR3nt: TGCGCCAGCAGCCAAAATCCTAGGGGCGAGCAGTACTTC; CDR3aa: CASSQNPRGEQYF